This T cell receptor beta chain was identified during a study of early T cells in non-severe SARS-CoV-2 infection. Study overall: The authors sequenced bulk RNA from unsorted whole blood, leaving chains unpaired. Study-wide results and limits: The study's VDJdb matching favored anti-spike CD8 responses and missed private and CD4 specificities.

This clonotype was counted only a few times. Its antigen is still unknown. Unique molecular identifiers were attached to individual cDNA molecules. Each CDR3 protein gets one entry after TCRdb re-called the 5' RACE reads with MiXCR. The sample includes 55,000 to 70,000 distinct CDR3 sequences, more than 4% of them seen just once. The germline CDR1 and CDR2 sequences are DFQATT and SNEGSKA (reference sequence). The CDR3 runs to 13 residues. Losses at the gene ends were 5 bases for V and 10 bases for J; bases not matched to a gene: 10. Sequencing used whole blood. The receptor was isolated from an adult who was a healthcare worker with PCR-confirmed SARS-CoV-2 infection or an uninfected control (not recorded which). The rearrangement joins TRBV20-1 to TRBJ2-1; 8 bases map to TRBD2. The CDR3 nucleotides are TGCAGTGCTGGCGGGCTAGCGGGCAGGGAGCAGTTCTTC. The encoded protein is CSAGGLAGREQFF.